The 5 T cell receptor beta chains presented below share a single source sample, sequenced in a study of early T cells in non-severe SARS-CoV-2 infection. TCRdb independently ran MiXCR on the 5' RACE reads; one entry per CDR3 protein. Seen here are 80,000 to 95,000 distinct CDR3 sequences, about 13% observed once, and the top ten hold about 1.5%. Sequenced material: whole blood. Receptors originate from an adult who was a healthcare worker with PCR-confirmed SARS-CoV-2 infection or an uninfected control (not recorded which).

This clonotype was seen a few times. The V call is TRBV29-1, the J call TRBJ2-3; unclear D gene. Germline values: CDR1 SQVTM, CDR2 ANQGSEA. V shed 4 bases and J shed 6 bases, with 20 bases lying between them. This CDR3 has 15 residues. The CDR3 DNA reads TGCAGCGTTGCAGGTGGACCACCCCTGAGGGATACGCAGTATTTT. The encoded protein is CSVAGGPPLRDTQYF.

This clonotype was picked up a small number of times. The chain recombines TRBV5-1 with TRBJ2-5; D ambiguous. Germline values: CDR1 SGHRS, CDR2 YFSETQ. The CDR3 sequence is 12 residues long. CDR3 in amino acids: CARSLAKETQYF. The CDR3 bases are TGCGCTCGATCCTTGGCGAAAGAGACCCAGTACTTC.

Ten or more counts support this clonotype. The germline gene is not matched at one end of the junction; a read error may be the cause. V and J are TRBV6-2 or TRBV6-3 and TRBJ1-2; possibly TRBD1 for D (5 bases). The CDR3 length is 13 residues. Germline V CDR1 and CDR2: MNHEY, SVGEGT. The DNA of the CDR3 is TGTGCCAGCAGTTACGGGACCGCCTATGACTACACCTTC. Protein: CASSYGTAYDYTF.

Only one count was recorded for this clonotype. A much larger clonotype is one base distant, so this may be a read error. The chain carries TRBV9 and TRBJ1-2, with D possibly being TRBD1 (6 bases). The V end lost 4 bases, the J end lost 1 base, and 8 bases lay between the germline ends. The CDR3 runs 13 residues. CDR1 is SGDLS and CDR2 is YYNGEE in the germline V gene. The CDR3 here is CASSSGDNYGYTF. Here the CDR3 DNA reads TGTGCCAGCAGCTCAGGGGATAACTATGGCTACACCTTC.

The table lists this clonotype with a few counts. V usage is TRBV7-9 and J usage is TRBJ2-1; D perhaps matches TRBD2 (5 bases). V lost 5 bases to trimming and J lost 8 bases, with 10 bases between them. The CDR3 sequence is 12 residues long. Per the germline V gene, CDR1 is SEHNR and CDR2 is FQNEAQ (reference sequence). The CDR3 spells CASSREGDEQFF. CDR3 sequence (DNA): TGTGCCAGCAGCCGCGAGGGCGATGAGCAGTTCTTC.